Following are 30 T cell receptor beta chains from one sample sequenced in a study of T cells in Graves' hyperthyroidism and ophthalmopathy. The source material, RNA transcripts, was used to amplify TCR beta CDR3 regions. When the TCR CDR3 underwent first-round RT-PCR, the HTBI primer set was used. TCRdb processed the multiplex PCR reads anew with MiXCR; each CDR3 protein has one entry. The sample consists of a few hundred thousand distinct CDR3 sequences, less than 20% of them appearing once. Sequenced sample: blood. All receptors come from a woman aged 30 to 39 with Graves' hyperthyroidism.

The chain combines TRBV3-1 with TRBJ2-5; D is possibly TRBD1 or TRBD2 (5 bases each). Germline V CDR1 and CDR2: LGHDT, YNNKEL (reference sequence). Trimming cost V 4 bases and J 2 bases, with 11 bases left between them. The CDR3 spans 14 residues. DNA for the CDR3: TGTGCCAGCAGCCCCCCTGGGACGCAAGAGACCCAGTACTTC. This codes for CASSPPGTQETQYF.

This clonotype showed up many times. The J gene is TRBJ2-1, the V gene TRBV7-3; the match to TRBD2 covers 11 bases. The germline V gene encodes CDR1 SGHTA and CDR2 FQGTGA. The CDR3 contains 17 residues. V trimming: 5 bases; J trimming: 6 bases; junction bases outside the gene matches: 12. CDR3 loop: CASSLSPTSGKGNEQFF. The DNA for the CDR3 is TGTGCCAGCAGCCTTAGCCCGACTAGCGGGAAAGGCAATGAGCAGTTCTTC.

This clonotype was recorded a few times. The chain has TRBV20-1 and TRBJ1-6, with D unresolved. The CDR3 spans 13 residues. Germline CDR1 is DFQATT and CDR2 is SNEGSKA (reference sequence). Between the trimmed V and J ends, which lost 6 bases and 5 bases, there was a span of 11 bases. CDR3 coding DNA: TGCAGTGCCGACCCCGGAAATAATTCACCCCTCCACTTT. Its translation: CSADPGNNSPLHF.

This clonotype came up many times. The chain carries TRBV18 and TRBJ1-1; 8 bases map to TRBD1. The CDR3 contains 16 residues. Trimming cost V 3 bases and J 0 bases; bases outside gene matches: 6. Germline values: CDR1 KGHSH, CDR2 LQKENI. CDR3 nucleotide sequence: TGTGCCAGCTCACCCCGGGACAGGATCATGAACACTGAAGCTTTCTTT. Translation: CASSPRDRIMNTEAFF.

The chain links TRBV5-7 to TRBJ2-3, with D perhaps matching TRBD1 (6 bases). The DNA end is more similar to TRBJ1-5, so the J call may be wrong. TRBV5-7 qualifies as an ORF whose function is uncertain. The CDR3 totals 15 residues. The CDR3 region has the DNA TGTGCCAGCAGCCGCGCTTACAGGGTAGGGGATACGCAGCATTTT. This gives the protein CASSRAYRVGDTQHF.

The rearrangement uses TRBV19 and TRBJ2-7; TRBD1 aligns across 10 bases. V shed 3 bases, J shed 0 bases, and the junction held 8 bases outside the gene matches. In germline, CDR1 is LNHDA, CDR2 SQIVND (reference sequence). The CDR3 is 17 residues long. CDR3 DNA sequence: TGTGCCAGTAGTATTAAGGGACAGGGGACGCCCTCCTACGAGCAGTACTTC. Amino acid sequence: CASSIKGQGTPSYEQYF. The complete variable domain, with remaining parts taken from reference TRBV19 and TRBJ2-7, reads DGGITQSPKYLFRKEGQNVTLSCEQNLNHDAMYWYRQDPGQGLRLIYYSQIVNDFQKGDIAEGYSVSREKKESFPLTVTSAQKNPTAFYLCASSIKGQGTPSYEQYFGPGTRLTVT.

This clonotype was counted between two and nine times. V and J are TRBV10-3 and TRBJ1-5; maybe TRBD1 (5 bases). This CDR3 region has 13 residues. V lost 7 bases and J lost 3, with 10 bases in between. Per the germline V gene, CDR1 is ENHRY and CDR2 is SYGVKD. This CDR3 is CAINRDLNQPQHF. The CDR3 nucleotides are TGTGCCATCAACCGGGACCTCAATCAGCCCCAGCATTTT.

The chain's CDR3 is CASSLATGAQHF. CDR3 DNA sequence: TGTGCCAGCAGCTTAGCGACAGGGGCCCAGCATTTT. The chain uses TRBV7-9 and TRBJ1-5; 8 nucleotides agree with TRBD1. The CDR3 consists of 12 residues. Losses at the gene ends were 0 bases for V and 11 bases for J; bases not matched to a gene: 0. Germline CDR1 and CDR2: SEHNR and FQNEAQ (reference sequence).

This clonotype came up a few times. This chain links TRBV12-3 or TRBV12-4 with TRBJ2-3; D gene uncertain. V was pared by 5 bases and J by 2 bases, with 11 bases between. The CDR3 consists of 14 residues. The CDR3 sequence is CASSSEANTDTQYF. The CDR3 bases are TGTGCCAGCAGTAGCGAGGCCAACACAGATACGCAGTATTTT.

The J gene is TRBJ1-5, the V gene TRBV20-1, with unresolved D. V was pared by 6 bases and J by 1 base, with 13 bases between. The CDR3 totals 14 residues. Germline values: CDR1 DFQATT, CDR2 SNEGSKA (reference sequence). The CDR3, as DNA: TGCAGTGCCCCCCCCGGGTGGAGCAATCAGCCCCAGCATTTT. This sequence encodes CSAPPGWSNQPQHF.

This clonotype was found many times. The CDR3: CASSPSWEETQYF. As DNA, the CDR3 is TGTGCCAGCAGCCCCTCGTGGGAAGAGACCCAGTACTTC. This chain joins TRBV7-2 and TRBJ2-5; no definite D call. V dropped 5 bases and J dropped 3 bases, with 10 bases sitting between them. CDR1 SGHTA and CDR2 FQGNSA come from the germline V gene. This CDR3 has 13 amino acids.

This clonotype was observed a handful of times. This chain joins TRBV19 and TRBJ2-7; 8 nucleotides agree with TRBD1. This CDR3 has 13 amino acids. The V gene's germline CDR1 is LNHDA and CDR2 SQIVND (reference sequence). V shed 6 bases, J shed 1 base, and the junction held 2 bases outside the gene matches. CDR3 amino acids: CASRQGGSYEQYF. The CDR3 DNA follows: TGTGCCAGTAGACAGGGGGGTTCCTACGAGCAGTACTTC.

This clonotype has at least ten counts. The V gene is TRBV28, the J gene TRBJ2-6; unclear D gene. Germline V CDR1 and CDR2: MDHEN, SYDVKM. This CDR3 is built from 15 residues. V lost 5 bases and J lost 2, with 10 bases in between. The CDR3 DNA sequence: TGTGCCAGCAGTGGATACGCCGCTGGGGCCAACGTCCTGACTTTC. Translating gives CASSGYAAGANVLTF.

The gene calls are TRBV6-9 and TRBJ2-7; 7 positions agree with TRBD2. Germline CDR1 MNHGY, CDR2 SVAAGI. V was clipped by 4 bases and J by 2 bases; unmatched bases: 8. The CDR3 runs 15 residues. This CDR3 reads CASSSAGVRTYEQYF. The CDR3 DNA sequence: TGTGCCAGCAGTTCCGCGGGAGTTAGGACCTACGAGCAGTACTTC.

In this sample, this clonotype turned up a few times. One base away lies a much larger clone, so this may be a sequencing read error. J is TRBJ2-7 and V is TRBV7-9; D ambiguous. The CDR3 totals 11 residues. CDR1 is SEHNR, CDR2 FQNEAQ, per germline (reference sequence). CDR3 nucleotides: TGTGCCTGCAGCCTCCAGTACGAGCAGTACTTC. Its protein product is CACSLQYEQYF.

This clonotype was seen repeatedly, ten times or more. J is TRBJ2-1 and V is TRBV11-2; 8 bases are a match to TRBD2. The junction had 7 bases not matched to a gene; V was cut back by 0 bases and J by 6 bases. Per germline, CDR1 SGHAT and CDR2 FQNNGV. The CDR3 runs to 16 residues. CDR3 sequence: CASSLDGRGGSNEQFF. The CDR3 DNA reads TGTGCCAGCAGCTTAGACGGGAGGGGCGGAAGCAATGAGCAGTTCTTC.

The rearrangement links TRBV3-1 to TRBJ2-7, with 9 nucleotides matching TRBD2. CDR3 length: 20 amino acids. Trimming cost V 4 bases and J 2 bases; bases outside gene matches: 21. CDR1 is LGHDT, CDR2 YNNKEL, per germline (reference sequence). Written as DNA, the CDR3 is TGTGCCAGCAGCCCCTCCTTGGGCCTAAAGATAGCGGGGGCCGCCTACGAGCAGTACTTC. Translation gives CASSPSLGLKIAGAAYEQYF.

There are many counts of this clonotype. The J gene is TRBJ2-3, the V gene TRBV13; TRBD2 agrees at 12 bases. The CDR3 spans 18 residues. Unmatched junction bases numbered 10, after V lost 4 bases and J lost 2 bases. Germline CDR1 PRHDT, CDR2 FYEKMQ (reference sequence). CDR3 nucleotide sequence: TGTGCCAGCAGCTACCGGACTAGCGGGGAGCGCCCCACAGATACGCAGTATTTT. This codes for CASSYRTSGERPTDTQYF.

Only a few counts were recorded for this clonotype. The chain carries TRBV11-2 and TRBJ2-3, with D perhaps TRBD2 (6 bases). The CDR3 consists of 18 residues. Germline CDR1 is SGHAT and CDR2 is FQNNGV. V was clipped by 1 base and J by 3 bases, with 20 bases between them. The CDR3 nucleotides are TGTGCCAGCAGCTTAGGGGTCGGGGGAGATCTTTGGACAGATACGCAGTATTTT. Translation gives CASSLGVGGDLWTDTQYF.

This clonotype was counted a few times. The DNA for the CDR3 is TGTGCCTGGACCCGGGAACACGGAACTGAAGCTTTCTTT. It codes for CAWTREHGTEAFF. This chain joins TRBV30 and TRBJ1-1; D gene unclear. The CDR3 has 13 residues. Germline V gene sequence: CDR1 GTSNPN, CDR2 SVGIG (reference sequence). V was clipped by 4 bases and J by 5 bases, with 14 bases between them.

This clonotype was observed a handful of times. In DNA, the CDR3 is TGTGCCAGCGGGAGTACGGGTAACAATGAGCAGTTCTTC. Its translation is CASGSTGNNEQFF. The J gene is TRBJ2-1, the V gene TRBV5-4; D possibly corresponds to TRBD2 (5 bases). The CDR3 is 13 residues long. Germline assignment: CDR1 SGHNT and CDR2 YYREEE (reference sequence). V gave up 7 bases and J gave up 5 bases, with 13 bases separating them.

This clonotype was seen repeatedly, ten times or more. J is TRBJ1-1 and V is TRBV28; TRBD1 might be the D (6 bases). V lost 5 bases and J 7 bases, leaving 17 bases between the germline ends. Looked up from germline, CDR1 is MDHEN and CDR2 is SYDVKM. This CDR3 region has 14 residues. Written as DNA, the CDR3 is TGTGCCAGCAGTCCGTTGACAGGATACAATGAAGCTTTCTTT. Encoded protein: CASSPLTGYNEAFF.

The genes are TRBV2 and TRBJ2-3, with TRBD2 identical over 12 bases. Looked up from germline, CDR1 is SNHLY and CDR2 is FYNNEI. Trimming cost V 4 bases and J 14 bases; bases outside gene matches: 10. The CDR3 covers 14 residues. The CDR3 DNA sequence: TGTGCCAGCAGTGGGACTAGCGGGACCCAGCGATTGTATTTT. It translates to CASSGTSGTQRLYF.

This clonotype was picked up many times. This rearrangement joins TRBV27 to TRBJ1-1; a possible D gene is TRBD1 (6 bases). Trimming took 5 bases from V and 6 from J, leaving 10 bases between them. The CDR3 length is 12 residues. The germline V gene encodes CDR1 MNHEY and CDR2 SMNVEV (reference sequence). The CDR3 spells CASSPQGSEAFF. The CDR3 DNA follows: TGTGCCAGCAGTCCCCAGGGGTCTGAAGCTTTCTTT.

This clonotype was observed many times. V and J are TRBV2 and TRBJ2-7, with D maybe TRBD2 (5 bases). Germline CDR1 and CDR2: SNHLY and FYNNEI. The CDR3 loop spans 13 amino acids. V lost 7 bases and J 6 bases, leaving 16 bases between the germline ends. The CDR3: CASIGDSISEQYF. As DNA, the CDR3 is TGTGCCAGCATCGGGGATTCTATCTCCGAGCAGTACTTC.

This clonotype came up many times. The genes are TRBV7-2 and TRBJ2-1; D perhaps matches TRBD1 (5 bases). Germline lookup yields CDR1 SGHTA and CDR2 FQGNSA. The CDR3 is made up of 13 amino acids. Deletions cut 4 bases from V and 10 bases from J, with 14 bases between. The CDR3 region is CASSSVAGAEQFF. The CDR3 DNA sequence: TGTGCCAGCAGCTCCGTAGCTGGGGCGGAGCAGTTCTTC.

The chain links TRBV20-1 to TRBJ2-5; TRBD1 is a possible D gene (6 bases). The V and J ends lost 6 bases and 1 base respectively, with 12 bases between them. The V gene's germline CDR1 is DFQATT and CDR2 SNEGSKA (reference sequence). The length of the CDR3 is 13 residues. The CDR3 protein is CSAHNRVQETQYF. The DNA of the CDR3 is TGCAGTGCGCACAACAGGGTCCAAGAGACCCAGTACTTC.

This clonotype was recorded many times. The chain has TRBV6-5 and TRBJ1-4; the match to TRBD1 covers 8 bases. The CDR3 loop spans 16 amino acids. V dropped 2 bases and J dropped 8; count of bases not matched to a gene: 10. The germline V gene has CDR1 MNHEY and CDR2 SVGAGI. The CDR3, as DNA: TGTGCCAGCAGTTACCCTCAGGGGGCATTGGGAGAAAAACTGTTTTTT. Translation gives CASSYPQGALGEKLFF.

This clonotype was found many times. The chain uses TRBV2 and TRBJ2-1; 8 bases map to TRBD2. The germline gives CDR1 SNHLY, CDR2 FYNNEI. Germline trimming cut 6 bases from V and 4 bases from J; bases unmatched to any gene: 8. The CDR3 spans 15 residues. CDR3 loop: CASRGGLAHYNEQFF. CDR3 DNA: TGTGCCAGCAGGGGAGGACTAGCCCATTACAATGAGCAGTTCTTC. The whole variable domain, filled in from reference TRBV2 and TRBJ2-1, reads EPEVTQTPSHQVTQMGQEVILRCVPISNHLYFYWYRQILGQKVEFLVSFYNNEISEKSEIFDDQFSVERPDGSNFTLKIRSTKLEDSAMYFCASRGGLAHYNEQFFGPGTRLTVL.

As for this clonotype: Being one base from a much bigger clone, this may be a read error. The chain combines TRBV6-1 with TRBJ2-1; 10 nucleotides align to TRBD2. The CDR3 length is 15 residues. CDR1 and CDR2 from the germline V gene are MNHNS and SASEGT. CDR3 protein: CASSEREGAYNEQLF. The CDR3 DNA reads TGTGCCAGCAGCGAGCGGGAGGGGGCCTACAATGAGCAGCTCTTC.